Following are 7 T cell receptor beta chains from one sample sequenced in a study of beta chain features in type 1 diabetes (dated by TCRdb to the late 2010s). Libraries were prepared through the immunoSEQ multiplex PCR assay. The entire isolated RNA was reverse transcribed using the High Capacity cDNA Reverse Transcription Kit, and thus expressed TCRB transcripts were sequenced. Imported from immuneACCESS, the table was reduced by TCRdb to in-frame sequences with V and J called. These copies leave out some clones; in studies compared against another copy, an unresolved V gene accounts for under half, and the cause of the remainder is not known. Within this sample are about 360,000 clones, with roughly 12% of them counted one time only. The biggest ten clones account for about 0.018% of the sample. Sequenced sample: naive CD4+ T cells from blood. Taken with the paper, the label for cell subset or site translates to: true naive CD4+ T cells. All receptors derive from a man in his late teens or twenties in good health.

J is TRBJ2-7 and V is TRBV25-1; 7 bases match TRBD2. CDR3 length: 15 residues. Germline V gene sequence: CDR1 MGHDK, CDR2 SYGVNS. J gave up 1 base and V 3 bases, and 6 bases lay outside the gene matches. DNA for the CDR3: TGTGCCAGCAGTGAGGTGGGAGCGGGATCCTACGAGCAGTACTTC. Translated, it gives CASSEVGAGSYEQYF.

V is TRBV6-5 and J is TRBJ2-7, with 10 bases lining up with TRBD1. Trimming removed 6 bases from V and 2 bases from J; junction bases left unmatched: 7. In germline, CDR1 is MNHEY, CDR2 SVGAGI. The CDR3 is 15 amino acids. CDR3 amino acids: CASSAPGTGAYEQYF. The CDR3 DNA sequence: TGTGCCAGCAGCGCCCCTGGGACAGGGGCCTACGAGCAGTACTTC.

The chain recombines TRBV9 with TRBJ2-3; D is possibly TRBD2 (7 bases). Trimming cost V 0 bases and J 0 bases, with 17 bases left between them. Germline V gives CDR1 SGDLS, CDR2 YYNGEE. This CDR3 contains 18 residues. The DNA for the CDR3 is TGTGCCAGCAGCGTAGCTATGGTGCGGGGGCCTAGCACAGATACGCAGTATTTT. The encoded protein is CASSVAMVRGPSTDTQYF.

The chain recombines TRBV28 with TRBJ1-2; the D gene is possibly TRBD1 (5 bases). The CDR3 spans 16 residues. Trimming removed 5 bases at V and 5 bases at J, with 21 bases between. Germline CDR1 MDHEN, CDR2 SYDVKM. Here the CDR3 reads CASSSPGGPGSYGYTF. CDR3 DNA: TGTGCCAGCAGTAGTCCGGGGGGACCGGGGTCATATGGCTACACCTTC.

The sample holds a few counts of this clone. The chain is built from TRBV30 and TRBJ1-1; D gene unclear. CDR1 and CDR2 from the germline V gene are GTSNPN and SVGIG (reference sequence). V was clipped by 0 bases and J by 4 bases, with 9 bases between them. The CDR3 sequence is 13 residues long. The CDR3 nucleotides read TGTGCCTGGAGTGTACGTATGAGCACTGAAGCTTTCTTT. Encoded protein: CAWSVRMSTEAFF.

The chain's CDR3 is CASSLGTGETFF. The CDR3 nucleotides are TGTGCCAGCAGCTTAGGAACAGGGGAGACTTTCTTT. The V call is TRBV7-9, the J call TRBJ1-1; 7 bases fit TRBD1. CDR1 is SEHNR, CDR2 FQNEAQ, per germline (reference sequence). This CDR3 is built from 12 residues. V was clipped by 1 base and J by 12 bases; unmatched bases: 5.

This clone was counted between two and nine times. The chain carries TRBV5-1 and TRBJ2-1, with a weak D call TRBD2 (6 bases). Trimming took 4 bases from V and 6 from J, leaving 20 bases between them. CDR3 length: 16 residues. Germline assignment: CDR1 SGHRS and CDR2 YFSETQ. CDR3 sequence reads: CASSPYVGGGGNEQFF. DNA of the CDR3: TGCGCCAGCAGCCCCTACGTCGGGGGTGGTGGCAATGAGCAGTTCTTC.